This TCR beta chain was identified in a study of cytomegalovirus exposure and HLA in healthy donors. The CDR3 has 18 amino acids. Germline trimming cut 1 base from V and 0 bases from J; bases unmatched to any gene: 2. The germline gives CDR1 MGHRA, CDR2 YSYEKL. Assay: immunoSEQ multiplex PCR; the TCRdb copy retains only in-frame clones and omits some. The sample has 260,000 or so clones, approximately 90% seen once. The receptor's source is a man between 18 and 29 years old in good health and CMV-seronegative. The rearrangement joins TRBV4-1 to TRBJ2-1; 14 bases map to TRBD2. Sequenced sample: PBMCs. CDR3 sequence: CASSQGLAGGSSYNEQFF. DNA for the CDR3: TGCGCCAGCAGCCAAGGACTAGCGGGAGGGAGCTCCTACAATGAGCAGTTCTTC.